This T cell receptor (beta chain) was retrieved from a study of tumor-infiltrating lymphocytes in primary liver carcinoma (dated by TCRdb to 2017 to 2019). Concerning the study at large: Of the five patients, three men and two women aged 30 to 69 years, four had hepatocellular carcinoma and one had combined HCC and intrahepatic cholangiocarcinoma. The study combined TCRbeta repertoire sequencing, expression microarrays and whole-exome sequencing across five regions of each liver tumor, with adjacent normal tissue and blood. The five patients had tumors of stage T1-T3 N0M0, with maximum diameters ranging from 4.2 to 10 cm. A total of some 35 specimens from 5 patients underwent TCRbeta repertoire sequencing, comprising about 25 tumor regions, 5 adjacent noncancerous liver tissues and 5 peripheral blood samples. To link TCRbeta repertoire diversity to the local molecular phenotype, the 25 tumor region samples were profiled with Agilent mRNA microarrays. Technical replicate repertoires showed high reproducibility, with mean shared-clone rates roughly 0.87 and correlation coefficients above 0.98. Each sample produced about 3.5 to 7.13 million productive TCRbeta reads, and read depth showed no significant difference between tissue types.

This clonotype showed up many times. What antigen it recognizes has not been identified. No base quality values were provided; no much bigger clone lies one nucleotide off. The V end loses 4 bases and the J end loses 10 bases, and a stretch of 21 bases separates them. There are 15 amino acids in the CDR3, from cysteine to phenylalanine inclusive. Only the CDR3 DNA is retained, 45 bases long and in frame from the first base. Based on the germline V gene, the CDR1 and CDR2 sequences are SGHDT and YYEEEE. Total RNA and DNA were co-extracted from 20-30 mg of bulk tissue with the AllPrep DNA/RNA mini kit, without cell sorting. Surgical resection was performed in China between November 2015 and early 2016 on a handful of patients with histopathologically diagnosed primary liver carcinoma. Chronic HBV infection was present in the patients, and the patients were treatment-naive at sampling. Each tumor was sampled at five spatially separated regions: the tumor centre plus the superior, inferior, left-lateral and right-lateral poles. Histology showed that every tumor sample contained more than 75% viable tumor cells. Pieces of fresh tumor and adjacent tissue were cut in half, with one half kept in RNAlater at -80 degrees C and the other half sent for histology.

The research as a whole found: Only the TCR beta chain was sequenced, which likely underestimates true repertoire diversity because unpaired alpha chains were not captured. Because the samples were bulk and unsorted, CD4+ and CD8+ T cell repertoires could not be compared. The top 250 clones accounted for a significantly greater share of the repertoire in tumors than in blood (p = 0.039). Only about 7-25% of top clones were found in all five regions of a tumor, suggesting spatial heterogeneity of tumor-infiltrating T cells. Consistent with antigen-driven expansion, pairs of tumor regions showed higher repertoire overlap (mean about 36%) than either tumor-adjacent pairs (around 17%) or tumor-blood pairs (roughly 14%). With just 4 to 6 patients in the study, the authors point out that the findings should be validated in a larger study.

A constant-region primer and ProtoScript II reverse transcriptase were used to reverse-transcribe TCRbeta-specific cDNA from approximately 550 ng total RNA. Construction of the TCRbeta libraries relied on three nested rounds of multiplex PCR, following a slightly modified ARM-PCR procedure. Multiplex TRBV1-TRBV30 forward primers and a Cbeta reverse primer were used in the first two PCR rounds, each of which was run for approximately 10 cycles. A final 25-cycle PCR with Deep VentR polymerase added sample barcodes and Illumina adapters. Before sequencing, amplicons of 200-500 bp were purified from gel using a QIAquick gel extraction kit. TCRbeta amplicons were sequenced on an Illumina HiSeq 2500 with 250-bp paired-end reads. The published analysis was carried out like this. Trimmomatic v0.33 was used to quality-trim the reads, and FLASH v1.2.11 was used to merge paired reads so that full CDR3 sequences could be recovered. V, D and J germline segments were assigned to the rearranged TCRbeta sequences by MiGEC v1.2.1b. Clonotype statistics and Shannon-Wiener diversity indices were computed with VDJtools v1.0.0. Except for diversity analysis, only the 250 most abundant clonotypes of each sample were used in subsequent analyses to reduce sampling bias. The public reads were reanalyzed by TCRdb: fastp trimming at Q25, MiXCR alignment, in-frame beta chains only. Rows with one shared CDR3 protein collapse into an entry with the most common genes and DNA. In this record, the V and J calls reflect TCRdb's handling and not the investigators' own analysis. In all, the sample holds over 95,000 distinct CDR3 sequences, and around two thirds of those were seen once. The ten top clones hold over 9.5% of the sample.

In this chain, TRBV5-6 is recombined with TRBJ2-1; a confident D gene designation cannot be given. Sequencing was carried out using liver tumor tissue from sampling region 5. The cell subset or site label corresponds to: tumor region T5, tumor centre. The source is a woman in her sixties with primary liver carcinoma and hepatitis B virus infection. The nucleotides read TGTGCCAGCAGCCCGAGGCCAACAGTGCCCAGGGAGCAGTTCTTC. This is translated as CASSPRPTVPREQFF.